The 8 T cell receptor beta chains listed next were all sequenced from one sample in a study of beta chain features in type 1 diabetes. All of the isolated RNA was reverse transcribed, so expressed TCRB transcripts were sequenced. Only in-frame clones appear in the TCRdb table, and some are missing; sequencing was by immunoSEQ multiplex PCR. This repertoire shows 350,000 to 400,000 clones, around 15% found once; its top ten account for approximately 0.02%. The sequencing sample was made of naive CD4+ T cells from blood. These receptors were collected from a woman aged 18-35 years in good health.

This chain uses TRBV25-1 with TRBJ2-7; no clear D. V was shortened by 4 bases and J by 0 bases, with 7 bases between the two germline ends. Germline V gives CDR1 MGHDK, CDR2 SYGVNS. The CDR3 has 13 amino acids. The CDR3 DNA follows: TGTGCCAGCAGTGGGAGCAGCTCCTACGAGCAGTACTTC. Residues: CASSGSSSYEQYF.

About this clone itself: The junction does not match germline at one end; this may be a read error. This sequence joins TRBV5-1 and TRBJ2-1, with TRBD1 matching over 11 bases. Germline values: CDR1 SGHRS, CDR2 YFSETQ. The length of the CDR3 is 12 residues. The CDR3 nucleotides are TGCGCCAGCAGCAGTCACCGGGACAGGGGGGTCTTC. Protein sequence: CASSSHRDRGVF.

This clone was detected a few times. This chain uses TRBV7-2 with TRBJ2-6, with 13 positions matching TRBD2. The J segment lost 4 bases and the V segment lost 8 bases, leaving 5 bases of the junction unmatched. Germline loops: CDR1 SGHTA, CDR2 FQGNSA. This CDR3 spans 16 amino acids. The CDR3 is CASGTSGRGGANVLTF. The CDR3 DNA is TGTGCCAGCGGAACTAGCGGGAGGGGAGGGGCCAACGTCCTGACTTTC.

This clone has only a few counts. This chain joins TRBV11-2 and TRBJ2-1; 8 bases align to TRBD1. Germline values: CDR1 SGHAT, CDR2 FQNNGV. Germline trimming cut 5 bases from V and 4 bases from J; bases unmatched to any gene: 7. The CDR3 runs 15 residues. The CDR3 coding sequence is TGTGCCAGCAGCAAACAGGGGGATTCTTACAATGAGCAGTTCTTC. Translation gives CASSKQGDSYNEQFF.

The chain employs TRBV7-2 and TRBJ2-5; D ambiguous. V lost 9 bases, J lost 5 bases, and 19 bases lay in between. Germline V gene lookup returns CDR1 SGHTA and CDR2 FQGNSA. The CDR3 extends over 14 amino acids. CDR3: CASLSRRSGETQYF. The CDR3, as DNA: TGTGCCAGTCTAAGTAGGCGATCCGGGGAGACCCAGTACTTC.

The chain combines TRBV9 with TRBJ2-7; the match to TRBD2 covers 8 bases. Germline trimming cut 0 bases from V and 3 bases from J; bases unmatched to any gene: 5. Germline loops: CDR1 SGDLS, CDR2 YYNGEE. This CDR3 is built from 15 residues. This chain's CDR3 is CASSVAATSGYEQYF. The CDR3 nucleotides are TGTGCCAGCAGCGTAGCTGCAACTAGCGGCTACGAGCAGTACTTC.

This clone was seen only a few times. V usage is TRBV5-1 and J usage is TRBJ2-7; 13 bases map to TRBD2. This CDR3 has 16 amino acids. The ends lost 0 bases at V and 4 bases at J; junction bases unmatched: 4. CDR1 is SGHRS, CDR2 YFSETQ, per germline. The CDR3 bases are TGCGCCAGCAGCTTGGGGACTAGCGGGAGCGTGTACGAGCAGTACTTC. Its translation: CASSLGTSGSVYEQYF.

J is TRBJ1-5 and V is TRBV30; 9 bases agree with TRBD1. CDR1 is GTSNPN, CDR2 SVGIG, per germline (reference sequence). This CDR3 spans 13 amino acids. The V segment lost 4 bases and the J segment 6 bases; nucleotides outside the gene matches: 4. The CDR3 protein is CAWNNRGLQPQHF. CDR3 nucleotide sequence: TGTGCCTGGAACAACAGGGGGCTTCAGCCCCAGCATTTT.